The 23 T cell receptor beta chains reported below all come from one sample, sequenced in a study of OX40 agonist ivuxolimab in advanced cancers. Profiled with immunoSEQ multiplex PCR; TCRdb holds only in-frame clones, not every one. Of about 40,000 clones listed, 88% are singletons. Material: CD4+ or CD8+ T cells sorted from blood, obtained in a trial of the OX40 agonist ivuxolimab. The source is an adult with an advanced solid tumor such as melanoma, head and neck, liver or kidney cancer.

The chain uses TRBV10-3 and TRBJ1-5; possibly TRBD1 for D (5 bases). Trimming cost V 0 bases and J 0 bases, with 9 bases left between them. CDR3 length equals 16 residues. Germline CDR1 ENHRY, CDR2 SYGVKD. For the CDR3, the DNA is TGTGCCATCAGTGAGTCTACAGGTGGTAGCAATCAGCCCCAGCATTTT. The encoded protein is CAISESTGGSNQPQHF.

The V call is TRBV10-3, the J call TRBJ2-5; 10 bases are a match to TRBD1. V shed 6 bases, J shed 3 bases, and the junction held 7 bases outside the gene matches. This CDR3 spans 15 amino acids. Germline-derived CDR1 and CDR2 are ENHRY and SYGVKD. CDR3 sequence (DNA): TGTGCCATCAGGAAAGGACAGGGGGTAAAAGAGACCCAGTACTTC. This translates into CAIRKGQGVKETQYF.

V gene TRBV7-2 combines with J gene TRBJ2-2; 9 nucleotides agree with TRBD1. V lost 5 bases, J lost 5 bases, and 9 bases stayed unmatched. Germline CDR1 SGHTA, CDR2 FQGNSA. The CDR3 has 16 residues. CDR3 nucleotide sequence: TGTGCCAGCAGCCCCACGACAGGGGGATATACCGGGGAGCTGTTTTTT. It encodes CASSPTTGGYTGELFF.

The V call is TRBV28, the J call TRBJ2-1; TRBD2 matches 9 bases. Germline assignment: CDR1 MDHEN and CDR2 SYDVKM. V shed 7 bases, J shed 7 bases, and the junction held 17 bases outside the gene matches. This CDR3 comprises 17 residues. The CDR3 reads CASKFGGIAGGQNEQFF. The CDR3 nucleotides are TGTGCCAGCAAGTTTGGGGGTATCGCGGGAGGGCAGAATGAGCAGTTCTTC. Supplemented by reference TRBV28 and TRBJ2-1, the full variable domain reads DVKVTQSSRYLVKRTGEKVFLECVQDMDHENMFWYRQDPGLGLRLIYFSYDVKMKEKGDIPEGYSVSREKKERFSLILESASTNQTSMYLCASKFGGIAGGQNEQFFGPGTRLTVL.

Only a few counts were recorded for this clone. The chain joins TRBV9 to TRBJ2-7, with D perhaps TRBD2 (6 bases). The V end lost 0 bases, the J end lost 6 bases, and 16 bases lay between the germline ends. The CDR3 extends over 15 amino acids. Looked up from germline, CDR1 is SGDLS and CDR2 is YYNGEE. The CDR3 bases are TGTGCCAGCAGCGTAGTAGGGACTGGCTATGTCGAGCAGTACTTC. Its protein product is CASSVVGTGYVEQYF.

This chain connects TRBV27 to TRBJ2-7, with 7 bases identical to TRBD2. Germline CDR1 and CDR2: MNHEY and SMNVEV (reference sequence). The CDR3 runs 14 residues. The trim removed 4 bases at V and 3 bases at J, leaving 6 bases unmatched. The CDR3 sequence: CASSWSGGGYEQYF. As DNA, the CDR3 is TGTGCCAGCAGTTGGTCGGGAGGAGGCTACGAGCAGTACTTC.

The chain links TRBV4-1 to TRBJ2-7, with 10 positions matching TRBD1. Unmatched junction bases numbered 5, after V lost 2 bases and J lost 4 bases. The CDR3 has 15 residues. Germline CDR1 and CDR2: MGHRA and YSYEKL. The CDR3 protein is CASSQNDRGPYEQYF. In nucleotides, the CDR3 is TGCGCCAGCAGCCAAAACGACAGGGGGCCGTACGAGCAGTACTTC.

J is TRBJ2-7 and V is TRBV2; 9 positions match TRBD1. Trimming cost V 1 base and J 3 bases; bases outside gene matches: 1. This CDR3 has 14 residues. CDR1 SNHLY and CDR2 FYNNEI come from the germline V gene. The CDR3 bases are TGTGCCAGCAGTGAAGGGACAGGGGTCTACGAGCAGTACTTC. It codes for CASSEGTGVYEQYF. Filled out from reference TRBV2 and TRBJ2-7, the complete variable domain reads EPEVTQTPSHQVTQMGQEVILRCVPISNHLYFYWYRQILGQKVEFLVSFYNNEISEKSEIFDDQFSVERPDGSNFTLKIRSTKLEDSAMYFCASSEGTGVYEQYFGPGTRLTVT.

The chain recombines TRBV27 with TRBJ2-7, with no clear D. CDR1 is MNHEY, CDR2 SMNVEV, per germline (reference sequence). The CDR3 contains 14 residues. The V and J ends lost 5 bases and 0 bases respectively, with 11 bases between them. The CDR3: CASSPQDGSYEQYF. The CDR3 bases are TGTGCCAGCAGTCCGCAGGACGGCTCCTACGAGCAGTACTTC.

This clone was detected only once. This chain joins TRBV19 and TRBJ2-2; no clear D. The CDR3 is 13 amino acids. The germline V gene has CDR1 LNHDA and CDR2 SQIVND (reference sequence). V lost 1 base, J lost 6 bases, and 6 bases lay in between. The CDR3: CASSIGGPGELFF. The DNA for the CDR3 is TGTGCCAGTAGTATAGGGGGTCCCGGGGAGCTGTTTTTT.

The chain joins TRBV28 to TRBJ1-2; D not resolved. The V gene lost 3 bases and the J gene lost 2 bases, with 7 bases spanning the gap. Germline CDR1 and CDR2: MDHEN and SYDVKM. This CDR3 spans 13 amino acids. The chain's CDR3 is CASSLTGNYGYTF. In nucleotides, the CDR3 is TGTGCCAGCAGTTTGACCGGCAACTATGGCTACACCTTC.

The V and J genes are TRBV15 and TRBJ2-7, with D possibly matching TRBD2 (5 bases). The CDR3 has 17 residues. V shed 3 bases and J shed 2 bases, with 20 bases lying between them. The germline gives CDR1 LNHNV, CDR2 YYDKDF (reference sequence). CDR3 amino acids: CATSRPPGVSEAYEQYF. For the CDR3, the DNA is TGTGCCACCAGCAGGCCCCCCGGGGTGAGCGAGGCCTACGAGCAGTACTTC.

The V and J genes are TRBV6-1 and TRBJ1-1, with TRBD1 identical over 9 bases. The CDR3 totals 16 residues. Germline-derived CDR1 and CDR2 are MNHNS and SASEGT. V lost 3 bases and J lost 4; bases outside the gene matches: 9. CDR3 region: CASSDPIQGAGTEAFF. CDR3 sequence (DNA): TGTGCCAGCAGTGACCCGATACAGGGGGCAGGCACTGAAGCTTTCTTT.

The genes are TRBV19 and TRBJ2-1; D uncertain. V lost 1 base, J lost 0 bases, and 7 bases lay in between. The CDR3 has 15 residues. Germline V gives CDR1 LNHDA, CDR2 SQIVND (reference sequence). CDR3 amino acids: CASSIVEDSYNEQFF. In DNA, the CDR3 is TGTGCCAGTAGTATAGTCGAGGACTCCTACAATGAGCAGTTCTTC.

The chain is built from TRBV27 and TRBJ1-1, with D possibly being TRBD1 (6 bases). The CDR3 runs to 13 residues. The germline V and J ends were trimmed by 2 bases and 4 bases, with 8 bases remaining between them. Per the germline V gene, CDR1 is MNHEY and CDR2 is SMNVEV (reference sequence). The CDR3 protein is CASSLGGITEAFF. The CDR3 bases are TGTGCCAGCAGTTTAGGGGGCATCACTGAAGCTTTCTTT.

This clone was counted a few times. The rearrangement joins TRBV30 to TRBJ2-7, with D tentatively TRBD2 (6 bases). Trimming left V 0 bases short and J 2 bases short, with 20 bases between. The CDR3 spans 17 residues. Germline V gives CDR1 GTSNPN, CDR2 SVGIG (reference sequence). CDR3 sequence reads: CAWSVTVSASEPYEQYF. CDR3 bases: TGTGCCTGGAGTGTAACGGTCTCGGCTAGCGAGCCCTACGAGCAGTACTTC.

Concerning this clone: Compared with germline, one end of the junction differs, possibly owing to a read error. The rearrangement joins TRBV11-2 to TRBJ2-7; TRBD1 agrees at 10 bases. CDR1 and CDR2 from the germline V gene are SGHAT and FQNNGV. The CDR3 totals 17 residues. Here the CDR3 DNA reads TGTGCCAGCAGCATAGAGGGCGCAGACAGGGGGCTGTACGAGCAGTACTTC. Protein: CASSIEGADRGLYEQYF.

The V gene is TRBV6-5, the J gene TRBJ2-2; TRBD2 matches at 9 bases. The germline V gene has CDR1 MNHEY and CDR2 SVGAGI. J lost 6 bases, V lost 8 bases, and 7 bases had no gene match. CDR3 length equals 14 residues. The CDR3 sequence: CASLGGRAPGELFF. DNA for the CDR3: TGTGCCAGCTTAGGCGGGAGGGCCCCCGGGGAGCTGTTTTTT.

The V and J genes are TRBV28 and TRBJ2-1; TRBD2 might be the D (6 bases). Trimming left V 3 bases short and J 0 bases short, with 18 bases between. The CDR3 covers 18 residues. Germline CDR1 reads MDHEN; CDR2 reads SYDVKM. CDR3 sequence reads: CASSLLGEARSSYNEQFF. Here the CDR3 DNA reads TGTGCCAGCAGTTTGTTGGGGGAGGCGAGGAGCTCCTACAATGAGCAGTTCTTC.

This chain links TRBV28 with TRBJ2-7, with D possibly being TRBD1 or TRBD2 (6 bases each). The CDR3 covers 14 residues. Germline-derived CDR1 and CDR2 are MDHEN and SYDVKM. With 1 base removed from V and 6 bases from J, the gap between germline ends came to 13 bases. The CDR3 region is CASSLSNGGLEQYF. CDR3 sequence (DNA): TGTGCCAGCAGTTTATCGAATGGGGGGCTCGAGCAGTACTTC.

The chain uses TRBV5-5 and TRBJ2-3; a possible D gene is TRBD2 (5 bases). The germline CDR1 and CDR2 sequences are SGHKS and YYEKEE (reference sequence). The CDR3 is 16 amino acids. Trimming removed 4 bases at V and 2 bases at J, with 17 bases between. The CDR3 DNA reads as TGTGCCAGCAGCCCCGGGGAAAGGCGGCTCACAGATACGCAGTATTTT. Translating gives CASSPGERRLTDTQYF. Complete variable domain (other parts from reference TRBV5-5 and TRBJ2-3): DAGVTQSPTHLIKTRGQQVTLRCSPISGHKSVSWYQQVLGQGPQFIFQYYEKEERGRGNFPDRFSARQFPNYSSELNVNALLLGDSALYLCASSPGERRLTDTQYFGPGTRLTVL.

The chain combines TRBV7-9 with TRBJ1-3; the match to TRBD1 covers 10 bases. Germline CDR1 reads SEHNR; CDR2 reads FQNEAQ (reference sequence). This CDR3 spans 16 amino acids. V lost 4 bases and J lost 7; bases outside the gene matches: 10. CDR3 in DNA: TGTGCCAGCAGCTCGTTGACAGGGGGCCTGTGGAACACCATATATTTT. It yields the protein CASSSLTGGLWNTIYF. The complete variable domain, with remaining parts taken from reference TRBV7-9 and TRBJ1-3, reads DTGVSQNPRHKITKRGQNVTFRCDPISEHNRLYWYRQTLGQGPEFLTYFQNEAQLEKSRLLSDRFSAERPKGSFSTLEIQRTEQGDSAMYLCASSSLTGGLWNTIYFGEGSWLTVV.

The chain carries TRBV2 and TRBJ1-4; D not certain. The CDR3 covers 18 residues. V was clipped by 2 bases and J by 5 bases, with 21 bases between them. Germline-derived CDR1 and CDR2 are SNHLY and FYNNEI. The CDR3 is CASSENVHSGGWNEKLFF. CDR3 DNA: TGTGCCAGCAGTGAAAACGTCCATTCGGGAGGCTGGAATGAAAAACTGTTTTTT. Filled out from reference TRBV2 and TRBJ1-4, the complete variable domain reads EPEVTQTPSHQVTQMGQEVILRCVPISNHLYFYWYRQILGQKVEFLVSFYNNEISEKSEIFDDQFSVERPDGSNFTLKIRSTKLEDSAMYFCASSENVHSGGWNEKLFFGSGTQLSVL.